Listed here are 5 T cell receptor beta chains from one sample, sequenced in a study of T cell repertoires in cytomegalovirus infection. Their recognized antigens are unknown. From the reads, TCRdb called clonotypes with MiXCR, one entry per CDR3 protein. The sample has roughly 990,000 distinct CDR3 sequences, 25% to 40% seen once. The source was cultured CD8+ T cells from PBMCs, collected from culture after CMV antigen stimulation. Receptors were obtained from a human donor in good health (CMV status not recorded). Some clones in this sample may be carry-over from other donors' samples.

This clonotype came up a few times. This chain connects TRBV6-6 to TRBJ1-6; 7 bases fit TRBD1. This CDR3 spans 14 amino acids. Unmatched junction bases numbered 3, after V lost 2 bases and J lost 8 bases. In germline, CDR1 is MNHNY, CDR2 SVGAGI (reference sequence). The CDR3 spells CASSYGDSYSPLHF. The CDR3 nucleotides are TGTGCCAGCAGTTACGGGGACAGTTATTCACCCCTCCACTTT.

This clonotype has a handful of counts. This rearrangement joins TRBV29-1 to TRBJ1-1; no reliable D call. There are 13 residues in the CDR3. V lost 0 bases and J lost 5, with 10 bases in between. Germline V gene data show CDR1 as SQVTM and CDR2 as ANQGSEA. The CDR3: CSVEDPSKTEAFF. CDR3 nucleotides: TGCAGCGTTGAAGATCCCAGCAAGACTGAAGCTTTCTTT.

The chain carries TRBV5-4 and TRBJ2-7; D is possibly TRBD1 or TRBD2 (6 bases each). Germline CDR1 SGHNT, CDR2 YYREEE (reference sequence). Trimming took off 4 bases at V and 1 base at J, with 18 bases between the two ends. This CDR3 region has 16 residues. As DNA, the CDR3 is TGTGCCAGCAGCGTCTATCTGTCGGGGGCTTCCTACGAGCAGTACGTC. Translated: CASSVYLSGASYEQYV.

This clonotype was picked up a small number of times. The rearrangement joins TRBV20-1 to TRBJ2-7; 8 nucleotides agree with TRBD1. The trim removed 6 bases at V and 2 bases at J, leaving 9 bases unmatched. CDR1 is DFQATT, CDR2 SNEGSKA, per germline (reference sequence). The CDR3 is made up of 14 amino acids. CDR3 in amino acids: CSATRQGQAYEQYF. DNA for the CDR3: TGCAGTGCAACTCGACAGGGGCAAGCCTACGAGCAGTACTTC.

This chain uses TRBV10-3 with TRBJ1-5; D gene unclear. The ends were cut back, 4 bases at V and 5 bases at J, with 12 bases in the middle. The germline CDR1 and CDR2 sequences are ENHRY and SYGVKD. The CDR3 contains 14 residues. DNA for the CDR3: TGTGCCATCAGTGGAGAAGAGATCCATCAGCCCCAGCATTTT. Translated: CAISGEEIHQPQHF.